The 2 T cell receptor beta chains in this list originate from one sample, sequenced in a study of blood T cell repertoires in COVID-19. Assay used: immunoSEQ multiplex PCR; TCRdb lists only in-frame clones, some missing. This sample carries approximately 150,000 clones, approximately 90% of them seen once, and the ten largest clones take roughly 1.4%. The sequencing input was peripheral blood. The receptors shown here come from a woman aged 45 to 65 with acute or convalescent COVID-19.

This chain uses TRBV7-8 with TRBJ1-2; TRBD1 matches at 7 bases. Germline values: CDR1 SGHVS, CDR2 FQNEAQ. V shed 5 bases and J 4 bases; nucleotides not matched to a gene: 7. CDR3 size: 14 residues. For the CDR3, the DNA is TGTGCCAGCAGCGAGGACAGGCCGCTCTATGGCTACACCTTC. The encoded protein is CASSEDRPLYGYTF.

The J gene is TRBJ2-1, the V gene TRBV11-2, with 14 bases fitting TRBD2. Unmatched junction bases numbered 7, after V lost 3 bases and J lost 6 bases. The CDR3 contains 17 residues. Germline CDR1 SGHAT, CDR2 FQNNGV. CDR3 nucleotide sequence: TGTGCCAGCAGCTTGGGACTAGCGGGAGCTCCAGGCAATGAGCAGTTCTTC. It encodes CASSLGLAGAPGNEQFF.